This entry lists 5 T cell receptor beta chains sequenced from one sample in a study of blood T cell repertoires in COVID-19. Assay: immunoSEQ multiplex PCR; the TCRdb copy retains only in-frame clones and omits some. Of 30,000 to 40,000 clones listed, 80% to 90% are singletons. What was sequenced was peripheral blood. These receptors originate from a man aged 60 to 75 with COVID-19, enrolled during active disease.

The chain links TRBV2 to TRBJ1-5; D remains ambiguous. The CDR3 is made up of 14 amino acids. Germline lookup yields CDR1 SNHLY and CDR2 FYNNEI. V dropped 2 bases and J dropped 0 bases, with 5 bases sitting between them. This CDR3 reads CASSEQNSNQPQHF. The CDR3 coding sequence is TGTGCCAGCAGTGAACAAAATAGCAATCAGCCCCAGCATTTT.

V is TRBV14 and J is TRBJ1-2; D might be TRBD1 (6 bases). There are 13 residues in the CDR3. Germline V gene lookup returns CDR1 SGHDN and CDR2 FVKESK. Trimming removed 5 bases from V and 7 bases from J, with 14 bases in between. This CDR3 reads CASSSLHRAGYTF. CDR3 sequence (DNA): TGTGCCAGCAGCAGTCTACACAGGGCTGGCTACACCTTC.

This rearrangement joins TRBV15 to TRBJ1-3, with D perhaps TRBD1 (5 bases). The CDR3 covers 16 residues. CDR1 is LNHNV, CDR2 YYDKDF, per germline (reference sequence). Trimming stripped 4 bases from V and 0 bases from J, with 13 bases between. This CDR3 reads CATSTKRGGSGNTIYF. The CDR3 DNA follows: TGTGCCACCAGCACCAAACGGGGGGGCTCTGGAAACACCATATATTTT.

This sequence joins TRBV29-1 and TRBJ2-7; possibly TRBD2 for D (6 bases). The V and J ends lost 6 bases and 0 bases respectively, with 12 bases between them. The length of the CDR3 is 13 residues. Looked up from germline, CDR1 is SQVTM and CDR2 is ANQGSEA. DNA for the CDR3: TGCAGCGTAGCCCTGACTAGCTCCTACGAGCAGTACTTC. It specifies CSVALTSSYEQYF.

The chain combines TRBV30 with TRBJ2-1; maybe TRBD1 (7 bases). V lost 1 base and J lost 9, with 22 bases in between. This CDR3 region has 16 residues. The germline V gene has CDR1 GTSNPN and CDR2 SVGIG (reference sequence). The chain's CDR3 is CAWSGGTGEVLGEQFF. The CDR3, as DNA: TGTGCCTGGAGTGGAGGAACAGGGGAGGTATTGGGTGAGCAGTTCTTC.